This T cell receptor (beta chain) was recorded in a study of T cell responses to AZD1222 COVID-19 vaccine listed by TCRdb under 2021. Background for the entire study: Because spike-specific TCR depth and breadth did not differ between the two schedules, AZD1222 recipients who got a second dose at roughly 4 weeks were pooled with those who got a second dose at roughly 12 weeks. TCR sequencing was performed for some 250 trial participants, of whom roughly 200 were given two doses of AZD1222 and 26 were given two doses of MenACWY control vaccine. Trial participants were enrolled by age into 18-55, 56-69 and 70-plus year subgroups, with about 150, 27 and 61 TCR-sequenced participants respectively. Results the study describes overall, beyond this receptor: After two AZD1222 doses, both the breadth and the depth of spike-specific TCRs were significantly higher than at day 0 and than in MenACWY recipients. Conclusions about previously exposed vaccinees are limited because only a handful of AZD1222 recipients were SARS-CoV-2 seropositive at baseline. The vaccine-associated CD4 TCRs covered the entire spike protein, and the dominant responses fell in regions 160-218 and 743-854. Participants were mostly white British and included more females than males, and it was suggested by the authors that clonal diversity may have been underestimated. In the small 56-69-year group, the increase in depth fell short of significance, most likely because of low power. Reportedly, almost half of the unique spike-specific TCRs recognized epitopes lying outside the regions that are mutated in the B.1.351 and B.1.1.7 variants. Because no samples from the day 14 peak response were available, repertoires could be characterized only after the peak T cell response.

This clone was seen only once. This receptor's antigen is unknown. No base qualities exist here, and no much larger clone lies one base off it. The CDR3 contains 16 residues, cysteine and phenylalanine counted. Only the CDR3 region is kept as DNA, spanning 48 bases read in frame from base 1. Read against the paper, the sample's time point label means: baseline before first vaccination. Vaccinee samples came from UK trials COV001 and COV002, including a single-blind randomized controlled phase 2/3 trial of AZD1222 (ChAdOx1 nCoV-19) in healthy adults. For TCRbeta chain sequencing, PBMC samples from trial participants were taken at day 0 and at day 28 after the second dose. The CDR3 regions of human TCRbeta chains were subjected to immunosequencing. On the study's bioinformatics: Repertoire TCRs were matched against a reference library of SARS-CoV-2-specific TCRs generated with the MIRA antigen-specificity platform. Breadth was defined as the fraction of unique TCRs that were SARS-CoV-2-associated. Depth was defined as the fraction of total T cells that were SARS-CoV-2-associated. Using the MIRA data, every spike-specific TCR was mapped to the spike region that the TCR reacted to and assigned to either a CD4 or a CD8 class. Log10-transformed breadth and depth values were compared by one-way ANOVA with Sidak's multiple comparisons tests. This immuneACCESS table, as held by TCRdb, lists in-frame sequences with V and J called but not all clones. Of the missing ones, under half trace to an unresolved V gene in checked studies; the others have no known cause. D and trimming come from the DNA, and the V and J calls and clone size come from that table. In all, the sample holds about 110,000 clones, and over 75% of those were seen once. The ten largest clones capture about 15% of the sample.

The rearranged chain carries TRBV12-1 and TRBJ1-6; no check of the table's D call, TRBD1, against the DNA was made. TRBV12-1 is designated a pseudogene. The sequencing used peripheral blood, collected on day 0 of AZD1222 vaccination. The source is an adult in good health. The nucleotide sequence reads TGTGCCAGCAGCCATGGGCCCTTCGAATCACATTCACCCCTCCACTTT. Translated, this is CASSHGPFESHSPLHF.